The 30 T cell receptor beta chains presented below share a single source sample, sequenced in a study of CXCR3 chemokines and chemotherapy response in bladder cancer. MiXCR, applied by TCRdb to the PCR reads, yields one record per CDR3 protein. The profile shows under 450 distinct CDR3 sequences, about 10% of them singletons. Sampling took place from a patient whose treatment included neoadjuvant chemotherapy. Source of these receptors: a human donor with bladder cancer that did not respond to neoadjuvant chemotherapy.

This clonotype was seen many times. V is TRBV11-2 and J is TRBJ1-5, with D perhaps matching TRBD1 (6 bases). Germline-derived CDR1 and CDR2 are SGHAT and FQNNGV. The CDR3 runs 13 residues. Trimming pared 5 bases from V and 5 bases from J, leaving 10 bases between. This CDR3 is CASSAQGDQPQHF. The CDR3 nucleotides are TGTGCCAGCAGCGCACAGGGAGATCAGCCCCAGCATTTT.

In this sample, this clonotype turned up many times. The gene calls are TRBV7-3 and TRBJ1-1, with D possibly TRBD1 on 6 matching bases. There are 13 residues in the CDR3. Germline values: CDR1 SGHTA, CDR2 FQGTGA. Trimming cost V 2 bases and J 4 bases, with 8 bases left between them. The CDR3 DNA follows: TGTGCCAGCAGCTTACAACAGGGCACTGAAGCTTTCTTT. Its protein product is CASSLQQGTEAFF.

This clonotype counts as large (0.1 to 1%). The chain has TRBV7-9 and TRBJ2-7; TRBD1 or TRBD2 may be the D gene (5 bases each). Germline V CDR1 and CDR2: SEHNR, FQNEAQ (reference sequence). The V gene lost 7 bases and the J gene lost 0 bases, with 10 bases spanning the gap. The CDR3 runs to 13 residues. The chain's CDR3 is CASTRGDSYEQYF. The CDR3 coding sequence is TGTGCCAGCACAAGAGGGGACTCCTACGAGCAGTACTTC. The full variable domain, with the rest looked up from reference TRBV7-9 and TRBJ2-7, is DTGVSQNPRHKITKRGQNVTFRCDPISEHNRLYWYRQTLGQGPEFLTYFQNEAQLEKSRLLSDRFSAERPKGSFSTLEIQRTEQGDSAMYLCASTRGDSYEQYFGPGTRLTVT.

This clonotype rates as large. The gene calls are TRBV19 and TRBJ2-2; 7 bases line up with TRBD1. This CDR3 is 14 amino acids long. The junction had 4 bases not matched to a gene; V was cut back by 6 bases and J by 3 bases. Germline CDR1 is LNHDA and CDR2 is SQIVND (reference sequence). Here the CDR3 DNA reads TGTGCCAGTAGAGGAGACAGGGACACCGGGGAGCTGTTTTTT. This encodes CASRGDRDTGELFF.

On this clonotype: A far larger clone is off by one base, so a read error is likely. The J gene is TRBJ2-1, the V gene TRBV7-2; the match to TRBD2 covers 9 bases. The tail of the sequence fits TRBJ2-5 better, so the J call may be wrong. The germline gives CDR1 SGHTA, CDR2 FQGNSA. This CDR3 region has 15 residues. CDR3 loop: CASSLRSGGSGTQYF. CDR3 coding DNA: TGTGCCAGCAGCTTGAGAAGCGGGGGGTCGGGGACCCAGTACTTC.

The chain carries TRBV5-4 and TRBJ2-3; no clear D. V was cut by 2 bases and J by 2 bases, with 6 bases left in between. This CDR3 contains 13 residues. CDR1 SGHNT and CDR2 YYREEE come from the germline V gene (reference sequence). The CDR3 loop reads CASSFDTTDTQYF. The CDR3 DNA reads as TGTGCCAGCAGCTTCGACACCACAGATACGCAGTATTTT.

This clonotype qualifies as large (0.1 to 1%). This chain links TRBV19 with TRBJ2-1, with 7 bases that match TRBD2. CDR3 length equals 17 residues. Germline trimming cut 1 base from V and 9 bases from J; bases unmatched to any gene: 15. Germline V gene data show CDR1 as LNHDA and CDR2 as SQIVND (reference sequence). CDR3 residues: CASSIGPSGGGTSEQFF. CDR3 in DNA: TGTGCCAGTAGTATAGGGCCCTCTGGGGGAGGGACCTCTGAGCAGTTCTTC.

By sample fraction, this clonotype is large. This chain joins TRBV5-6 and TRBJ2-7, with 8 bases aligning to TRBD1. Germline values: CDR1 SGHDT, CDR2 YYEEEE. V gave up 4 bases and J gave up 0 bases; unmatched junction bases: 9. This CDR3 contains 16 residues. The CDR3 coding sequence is TGTGCCAGCAGCCCTTACCAGGGGGCGAGCTCCTACGAGCAGTACTTC. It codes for CASSPYQGASSYEQYF.

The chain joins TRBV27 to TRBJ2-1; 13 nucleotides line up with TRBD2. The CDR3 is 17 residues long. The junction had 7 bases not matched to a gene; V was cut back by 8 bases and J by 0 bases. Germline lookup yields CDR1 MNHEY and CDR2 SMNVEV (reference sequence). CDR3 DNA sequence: TGTGCCAGCCGAGGGACTAGCGGGGCGAGCTCCTACAATGAGCAGTTCTTC. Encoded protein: CASRGTSGASSYNEQFF.

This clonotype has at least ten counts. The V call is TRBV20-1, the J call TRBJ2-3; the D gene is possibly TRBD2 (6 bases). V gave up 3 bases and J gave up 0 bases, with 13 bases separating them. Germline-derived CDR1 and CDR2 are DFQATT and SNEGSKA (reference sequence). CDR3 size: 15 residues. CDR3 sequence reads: CSASTQRASTDTQYF. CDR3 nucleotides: TGCAGTGCTAGTACCCAGCGGGCGAGCACAGATACGCAGTATTTT.

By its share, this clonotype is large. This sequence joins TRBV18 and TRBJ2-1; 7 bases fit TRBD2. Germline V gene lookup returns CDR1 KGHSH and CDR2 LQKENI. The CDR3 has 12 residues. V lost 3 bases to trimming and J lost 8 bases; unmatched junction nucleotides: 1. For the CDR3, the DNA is TGTGCCAGCTCACCGGGAGGGCATGAGCAGTTCTTC. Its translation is CASSPGGHEQFF.

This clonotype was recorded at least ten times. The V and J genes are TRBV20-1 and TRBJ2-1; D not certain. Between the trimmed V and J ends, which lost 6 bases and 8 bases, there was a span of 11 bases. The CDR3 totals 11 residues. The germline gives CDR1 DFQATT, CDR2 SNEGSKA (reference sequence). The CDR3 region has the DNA TGCAGTGCCCTAGGATACGATGAGCAGTTCTTC. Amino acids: CSALGYDEQFF.

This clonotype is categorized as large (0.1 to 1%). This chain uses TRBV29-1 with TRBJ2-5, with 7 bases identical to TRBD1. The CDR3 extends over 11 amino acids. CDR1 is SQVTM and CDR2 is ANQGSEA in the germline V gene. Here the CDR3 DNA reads TGCGGCGACAGGGTTGGAGAGACCCAGTACTTC. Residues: CGDRVGETQYF.

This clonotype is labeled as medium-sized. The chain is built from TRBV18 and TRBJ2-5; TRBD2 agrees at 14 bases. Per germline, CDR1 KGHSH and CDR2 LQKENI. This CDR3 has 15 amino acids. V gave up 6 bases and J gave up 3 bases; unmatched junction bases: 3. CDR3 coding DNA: TGTGCCAGCTCGCCGGGACTAGCGGGAGAAGAGACCCAGTACTTC. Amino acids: CASSPGLAGEETQYF.

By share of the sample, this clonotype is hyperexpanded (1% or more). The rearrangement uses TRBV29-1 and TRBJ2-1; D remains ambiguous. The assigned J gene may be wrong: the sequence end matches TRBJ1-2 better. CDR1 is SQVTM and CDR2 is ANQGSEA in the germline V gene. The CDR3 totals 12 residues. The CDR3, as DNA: TGCAGCGTTGACCTTCGGAGGGATGGCTACACCTTC. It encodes CSVDLRRDGYTF.

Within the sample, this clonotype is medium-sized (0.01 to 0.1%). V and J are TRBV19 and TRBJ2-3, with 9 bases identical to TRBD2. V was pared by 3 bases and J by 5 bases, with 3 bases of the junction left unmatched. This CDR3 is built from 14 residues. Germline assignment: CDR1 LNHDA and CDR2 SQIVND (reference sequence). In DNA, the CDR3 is TGTGCCAGTAGTATGGCGGGGGGGCAAGATACGCAGTATTTT. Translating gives CASSMAGGQDTQYF.

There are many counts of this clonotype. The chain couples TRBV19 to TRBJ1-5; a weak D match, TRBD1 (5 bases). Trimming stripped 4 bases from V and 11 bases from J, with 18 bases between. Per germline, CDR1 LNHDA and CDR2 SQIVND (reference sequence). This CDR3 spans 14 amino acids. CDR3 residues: CASSTPGATWAQHF. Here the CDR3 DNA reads TGTGCCAGTAGTACCCCCGGGGCCACGTGGGCCCAGCATTTT.

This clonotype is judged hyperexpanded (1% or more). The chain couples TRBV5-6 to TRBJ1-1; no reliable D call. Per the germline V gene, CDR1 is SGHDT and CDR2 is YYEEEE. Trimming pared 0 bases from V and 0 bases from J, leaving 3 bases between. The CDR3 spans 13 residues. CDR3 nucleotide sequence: TGTGCCAGCAGCTTGGCAGTGAACACTGAAGCTTTCTTT. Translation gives CASSLAVNTEAFF.

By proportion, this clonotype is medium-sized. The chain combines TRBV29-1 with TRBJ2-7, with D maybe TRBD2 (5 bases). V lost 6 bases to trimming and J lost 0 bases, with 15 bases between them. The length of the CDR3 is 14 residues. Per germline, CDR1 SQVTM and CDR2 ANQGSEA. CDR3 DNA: TGCAGCGTGAGGGAGTGGGGAGTCTCCTACGAGCAGTACTTC. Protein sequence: CSVREWGVSYEQYF.

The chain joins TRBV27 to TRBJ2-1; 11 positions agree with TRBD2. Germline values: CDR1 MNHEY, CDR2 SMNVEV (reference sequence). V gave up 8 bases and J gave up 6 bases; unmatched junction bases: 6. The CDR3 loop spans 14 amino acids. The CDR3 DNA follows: TGTGCCAGCCGAGGGACTAGCGGAGTCAATGAGCAGTTCTTC. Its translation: CASRGTSGVNEQFF.

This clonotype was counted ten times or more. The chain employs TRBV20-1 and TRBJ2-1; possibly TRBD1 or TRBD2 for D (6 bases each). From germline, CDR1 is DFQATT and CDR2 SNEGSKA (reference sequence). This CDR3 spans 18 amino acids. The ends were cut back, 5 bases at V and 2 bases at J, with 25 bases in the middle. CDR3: CSADSHATGRNPYNEQFF. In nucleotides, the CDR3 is TGCAGTGCTGATTCCCACGCCACAGGGAGGAACCCCTACAATGAGCAGTTCTTC.

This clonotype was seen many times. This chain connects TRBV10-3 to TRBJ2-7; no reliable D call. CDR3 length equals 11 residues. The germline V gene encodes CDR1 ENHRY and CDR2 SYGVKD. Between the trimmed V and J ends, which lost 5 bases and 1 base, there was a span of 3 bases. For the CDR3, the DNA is TGTGCCATCAGTCCATCCTACGAGCAGTACTTC. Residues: CAISPSYEQYF.

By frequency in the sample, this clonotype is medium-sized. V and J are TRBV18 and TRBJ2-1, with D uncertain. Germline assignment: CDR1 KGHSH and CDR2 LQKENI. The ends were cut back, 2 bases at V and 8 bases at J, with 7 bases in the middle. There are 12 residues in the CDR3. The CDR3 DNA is TGTGCCAGCTCACCAGGGTTGCATGAGCAGTTCTTC. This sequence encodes CASSPGLHEQFF.

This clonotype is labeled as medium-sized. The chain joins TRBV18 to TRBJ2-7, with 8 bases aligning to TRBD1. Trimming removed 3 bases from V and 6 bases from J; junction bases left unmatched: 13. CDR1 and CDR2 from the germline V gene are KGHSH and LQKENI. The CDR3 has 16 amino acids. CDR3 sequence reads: CASSPILSQGAGEQYF. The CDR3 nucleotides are TGTGCCAGCTCACCTATTCTTAGTCAGGGGGCCGGCGAGCAGTACTTC.

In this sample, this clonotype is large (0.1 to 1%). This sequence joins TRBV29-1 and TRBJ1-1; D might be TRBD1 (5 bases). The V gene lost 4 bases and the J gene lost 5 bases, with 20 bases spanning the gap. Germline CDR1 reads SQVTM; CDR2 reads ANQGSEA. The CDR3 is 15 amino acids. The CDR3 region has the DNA TGCAGCGTTGTGGGGCCGGCAGGGACGATGACTGAAGCTTTCTTT. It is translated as CSVVGPAGTMTEAFF.

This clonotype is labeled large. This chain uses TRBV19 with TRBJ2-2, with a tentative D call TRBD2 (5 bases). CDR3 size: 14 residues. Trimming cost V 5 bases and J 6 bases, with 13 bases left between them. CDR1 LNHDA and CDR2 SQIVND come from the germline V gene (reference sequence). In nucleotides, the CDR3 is TGTGCCAGTAGTGAGGGTTATTATCCCGGGGAGCTGTTTTTT. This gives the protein CASSEGYYPGELFF.

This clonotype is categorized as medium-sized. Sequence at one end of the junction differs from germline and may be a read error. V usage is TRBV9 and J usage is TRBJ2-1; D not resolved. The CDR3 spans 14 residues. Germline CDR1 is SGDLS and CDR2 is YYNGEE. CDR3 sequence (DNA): TGTGCCAGCAACGTAGATCCCTCCTACAATGAGCAGTTCTTC. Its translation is CASNVDPSYNEQFF.

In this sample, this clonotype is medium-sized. The chain's CDR3 is CASSYGQGGNSPLHF. For the CDR3, the DNA is TGTGCCAGCAGTTATGGACAGGGAGGTAATTCACCCCTCCACTTT. This sequence joins TRBV7-9 and TRBJ1-6; 8 bases align to TRBD1. V was pared by 6 bases and J by 6 bases, with 7 bases of the junction left unmatched. CDR1 is SEHNR and CDR2 is FQNEAQ in the germline V gene (reference sequence). The CDR3 loop spans 15 amino acids.

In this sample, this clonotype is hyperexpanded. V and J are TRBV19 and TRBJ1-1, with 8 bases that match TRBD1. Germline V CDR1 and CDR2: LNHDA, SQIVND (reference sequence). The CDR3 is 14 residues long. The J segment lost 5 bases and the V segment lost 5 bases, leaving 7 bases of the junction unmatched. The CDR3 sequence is CASSHRTGRTEAFF. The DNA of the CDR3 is TGTGCCAGTAGTCACCGGACAGGGAGGACTGAAGCTTTCTTT.

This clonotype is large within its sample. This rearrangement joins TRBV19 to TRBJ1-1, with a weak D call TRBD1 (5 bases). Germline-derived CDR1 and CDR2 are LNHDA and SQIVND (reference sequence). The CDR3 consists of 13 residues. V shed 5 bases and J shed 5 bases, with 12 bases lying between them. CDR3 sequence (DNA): TGTGCCAGTAGTGGGGCGACTGGGACTGAAGCTTTCTTT. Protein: CASSGATGTEAFF. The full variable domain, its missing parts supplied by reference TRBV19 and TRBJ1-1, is DGGITQSPKYLFRKEGQNVTLSCEQNLNHDAMYWYRQDPGQGLRLIYYSQIVNDFQKGDIAEGYSVSREKKESFPLTVTSAQKNPTAFYLCASSGATGTEAFFGQGTRLTVV.